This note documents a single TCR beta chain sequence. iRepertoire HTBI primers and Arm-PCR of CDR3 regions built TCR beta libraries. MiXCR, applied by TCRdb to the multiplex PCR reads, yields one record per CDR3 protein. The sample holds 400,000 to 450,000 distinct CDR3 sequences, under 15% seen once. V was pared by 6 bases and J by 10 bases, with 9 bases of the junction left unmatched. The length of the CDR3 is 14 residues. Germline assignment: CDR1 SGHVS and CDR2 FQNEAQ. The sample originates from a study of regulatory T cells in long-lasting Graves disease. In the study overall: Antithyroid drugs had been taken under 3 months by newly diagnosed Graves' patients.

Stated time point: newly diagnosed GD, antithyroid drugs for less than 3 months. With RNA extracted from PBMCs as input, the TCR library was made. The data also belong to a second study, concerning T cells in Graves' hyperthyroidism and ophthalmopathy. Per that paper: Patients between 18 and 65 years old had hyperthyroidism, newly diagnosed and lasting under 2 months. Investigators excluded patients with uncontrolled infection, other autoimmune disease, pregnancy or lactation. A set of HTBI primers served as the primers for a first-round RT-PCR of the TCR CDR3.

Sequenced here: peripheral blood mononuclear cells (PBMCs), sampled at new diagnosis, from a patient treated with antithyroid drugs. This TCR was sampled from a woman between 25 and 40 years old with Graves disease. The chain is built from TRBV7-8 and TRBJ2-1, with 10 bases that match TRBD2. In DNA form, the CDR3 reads TGTGCCAGCAGATGGACTAGCGGACCCGCCGAGCAGTTCTTC. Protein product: CASRWTSGPAEQFF.